This is a list of T cell receptor beta chains from one sample in a study of CD8 T cells in Susac syndrome. Via MiXCR, TCRdb re-called the immunoSEQ multiplex PCR reads, giving one row per CDR3 protein. This table has roughly 120,000 distinct CDR3 sequences, 94% appearing once. The material sequenced was CD4+ T cells from PBMCs. These TCRs come from a human donor in good health. CDR3s include the opening cysteine and the closing phenylalanine or tryptophan. The D gene is left open where the match is weak. Rows give clone size only sometimes, using once, few, many, or a class for an expanded clone.

j_call: TRBJ2-6
v_call: TRBV12-3/TRBV12-4
d_call: NA
clone_size: NA
cdr3_nt: TGTGCCGGCCGCCGTTGGGGGGCCAACGTCCTGACTTTC
cdr3_aa: CAGRRWGANVLTF

j_call: TRBJ2-7
v_call: TRBV6-5
d_call: TRBD2
clone_size: NA
cdr3_nt: TGTGCCAGCAGTTATGGGACTACTTACGAGCAGTACTTC
cdr3_aa: CASSYGTTYEQYF

j_call: TRBJ1-2
v_call: TRBV28
d_call: NA
clone_size: NA
cdr3_nt: TGTGCCAGCAGACTCGGACATCTCGACTATGGCTACACCTTC
cdr3_aa: CASRLGHLDYGYTF

j_call: TRBJ2-7
v_call: TRBV7-6
d_call: NA
clone_size: once
cdr3_nt: TGTGCCAGCAGCCCCTTGCAGGGGCCCTCCTACGAGCAGTACTTC
cdr3_aa: CASSPLQGPSYEQYF

j_call: TRBJ1-1
v_call: TRBV6-2/TRBV6-3
d_call: TRBD1
clone_size: NA
cdr3_nt: TGTGCCAGCAGTGCATGGCAGGGGGGCGAAGCTTTCTTT
cdr3_aa: CASSAWQGGEAFF

j_call: TRBJ1-5
v_call: TRBV23-1
d_call: TRBD1
clone_size: NA
cdr3_nt: TGCGCCAGCAGTCAGCCCTTCGTAGGGGGCCGGGGTCAGCCCCAGCATTTT
cdr3_aa: CASSQPFVGGRGQPQHF

j_call: TRBJ2-7
v_call: TRBV7-9
d_call: NA
clone_size: NA
cdr3_nt: TGTGCCAGCAGCTACGACCCGACCTACGAGCAGTACTTC
cdr3_aa: CASSYDPTYEQYF

j_call: TRBJ2-7
v_call: TRBV6-6
d_call: NA
clone_size: NA
cdr3_nt: TGTGCCAGCAGTTCGCAGGGATCCTACGAGCAGTACTTC
cdr3_aa: CASSSQGSYEQYF

j_call: TRBJ2-7
v_call: TRBV27
d_call: NA
clone_size: NA
cdr3_nt: TGTGCCAGCAGTTTATCCCTCTCAAGCATCACAGGGACCGAGCAGTACTTC
cdr3_aa: CASSLSLSSITGTEQYF

j_call: TRBJ1-5
v_call: TRBV4-3
d_call: NA
clone_size: NA
cdr3_nt: TGCGCCAGCAGCCAAGAAAGGACTAGCAATCAGCCCCAGCATTTT
cdr3_aa: CASSQERTSNQPQHF

j_call: TRBJ2-7
v_call: TRBV19
d_call: TRBD2
clone_size: NA
cdr3_nt: TGTGCCAGTAGTATCGCCCTAGCGGGGGGCTACGAGCAGTACTTC
cdr3_aa: CASSIALAGGYEQYF

j_call: TRBJ2-3
v_call: TRBV14
d_call: NA
clone_size: NA
cdr3_nt: TGTGCCAGCAGCCAAAAGCTAACAGCATCGGATACGCAGTATTTT
cdr3_aa: CASSQKLTASDTQYF

j_call: TRBJ2-7
v_call: TRBV11-2
d_call: NA
clone_size: NA
cdr3_nt: TGTGCCAGCAGCTCCAGCCGGCGGGACCCGGGACGGCAGTACTTC
cdr3_aa: CASSSSRRDPGRQYF

j_call: TRBJ2-7
v_call: TRBV6-2/TRBV6-3
d_call: TRBD1
clone_size: NA
cdr3_nt: TGTGCCAGCAGTTCGGGACAGGCGACCTACGAGCAGTACTTC
cdr3_aa: CASSSGQATYEQYF

j_call: TRBJ2-7
v_call: TRBV20-1
d_call: NA
clone_size: NA
cdr3_nt: TGCAGTGCTAGAACCGGGAGTTTCCTCTACGAGCAGTACTTC
cdr3_aa: CSARTGSFLYEQYF

j_call: TRBJ2-5
v_call: TRBV2
d_call: TRBD1
clone_size: NA
cdr3_nt: TGTGCCAGCAGGCAGGGGGCGGGCGAGACCCAGTACTTC
cdr3_aa: CASRQGAGETQYF

j_call: TRBJ2-5
v_call: TRBV29-1
d_call: TRBD1
clone_size: NA
cdr3_nt: TGCAGCGTTAGAACTGGGACAGGGAAAGAGACCCAGTACTTC
cdr3_aa: CSVRTGTGKETQYF

j_call: TRBJ2-1
v_call: TRBV7-3
d_call: TRBD2
clone_size: NA
cdr3_nt: TGTGCCAGCAGCTTATTCCCACTAGCGGGAGGTTACAATGAGCAGTTCTTC
cdr3_aa: CASSLFPLAGGYNEQFF

j_call: TRBJ2-7
v_call: TRBV10-3
d_call: NA
clone_size: once
cdr3_nt: TGTGCCATCAGTGATGGACGCTCCTACGAGCAGTACTTC
cdr3_aa: CAISDGRSYEQYF

j_call: TRBJ2-1
v_call: TRBV23-1
d_call: TRBD1
clone_size: once
cdr3_nt: TGCGCCAGCAGTCAATATCGGGACAGGAAGGCGGGCAATGAGCAGTTCTTC
cdr3_aa: CASSQYRDRKAGNEQFF

j_call: TRBJ2-3
v_call: TRBV12-3/TRBV12-4
d_call: NA
clone_size: NA
cdr3_nt: TGTGCCAGCAGTTTAGATGGTGTTACGCAGTATTTT
cdr3_aa: CASSLDGVTQYF

j_call: TRBJ2-6
v_call: TRBV7-9
d_call: NA
clone_size: NA
cdr3_nt: TGTGCCAGCAGCCCACTGAGGAGGGACGCTCCCTCTGGGGCCAACGTCCTGACTTTC
cdr3_aa: CASSPLRRDAPSGANVLTF

j_call: TRBJ1-4
v_call: TRBV12-3/TRBV12-4
d_call: TRBD1
clone_size: once
cdr3_nt: TGTGCCACCCGGACAGGGCCAACTAATGAAAAACTGTTTTTT
cdr3_aa: CATRTGPTNEKLFF

j_call: TRBJ2-5
v_call: TRBV6-1
d_call: NA
clone_size: NA
cdr3_nt: TGTGCCAGCAGTGAAGTGATTACACAGAAAGGGACCCAGTACTTC
cdr3_aa: CASSEVITQKGTQYF

j_call: TRBJ2-1
v_call: TRBV27
d_call: NA
clone_size: NA
cdr3_nt: TGTGCCAGCAGTTTCGGGGGATGGTGGTCACAGTACAATGAGCAGTTCTTC
cdr3_aa: CASSFGGWWSQYNEQFF

j_call: TRBJ2-1
v_call: TRBV27
d_call: TRBD2
clone_size: NA
cdr3_nt: TGTGCCAGCAGTTTATCCTTAGCGGGATCATTGGGAGAGCAGTTCTTC
cdr3_aa: CASSLSLAGSLGEQFF

j_call: TRBJ1-1
v_call: TRBV6-5
d_call: NA
clone_size: NA
cdr3_nt: TGTGCCAGCAGTTACCGGGGGGCGAACACTGAAGCTTTCTTT
cdr3_aa: CASSYRGANTEAFF

j_call: TRBJ2-7
v_call: TRBV4-3
d_call: NA
clone_size: NA
cdr3_nt: TGCGCCAGCAGCCAAGGGCGGGTCTCCTACGAGCAGTACTTC
cdr3_aa: CASSQGRVSYEQYF

j_call: TRBJ1-2
v_call: TRBV19
d_call: NA
clone_size: NA
cdr3_nt: TGTGCCAGTACCTCACAGCGTCACTATGGCTACACCTTC
cdr3_aa: CASTSQRHYGYTF

j_call: TRBJ2-5
v_call: TRBV7-3
d_call: TRBD1
clone_size: NA
cdr3_nt: TGTGCCAGCAGCTTAACGTCCCCTCGGACAGGGGAAGGGGAGACCCAGTACTTC
cdr3_aa: CASSLTSPRTGEGETQYF

j_call: TRBJ2-5
v_call: TRBV20-1
d_call: TRBD2
clone_size: NA
cdr3_nt: TGCAGTGCTATGAGGCTAGCGGGAGGGGACGGGACCCAGTACTTC
cdr3_aa: CSAMRLAGGDGTQYF

j_call: TRBJ1-1
v_call: TRBV7-9
d_call: NA
clone_size: NA
cdr3_nt: TGTGCCAGCAGCAGCTATAGGGGGAACACTGAAGCTTTCTTT
cdr3_aa: CASSSYRGNTEAFF

j_call: TRBJ2-7
v_call: TRBV3-1
d_call: TRBD2
clone_size: once
cdr3_nt: TGTGCCAGCAGCCAAATGCGCGGGAGGACCTACGAGCAGTACTTC
cdr3_aa: CASSQMRGRTYEQYF

j_call: TRBJ2-5
v_call: TRBV10-2
d_call: TRBD2
clone_size: NA
cdr3_nt: TGCGCCAGCAGTGTCGGGGGACTAGCGCGAAGAAGGGAGACCCAGTACTTC
cdr3_aa: CASSVGGLARRRETQYF

j_call: TRBJ1-1
v_call: TRBV3-1
d_call: TRBD1
clone_size: NA
cdr3_nt: TGTGCCAGCAGCCAAGCCGGGACAGCGAACACTGAAGCTTTCTTT
cdr3_aa: CASSQAGTANTEAFF

j_call: TRBJ2-1
v_call: TRBV20-1
d_call: NA
clone_size: NA
cdr3_nt: TGCAGTGCTGTTCTAGCGTCCACTAGGGGGAATGAGCAGTTCTTC
cdr3_aa: CSAVLASTRGNEQFF

j_call: TRBJ2-5
v_call: TRBV20-1
d_call: TRBD2
clone_size: NA
cdr3_nt: TGCAGTGCTAGAGATGTGGGAGTGAGCAGCGGGAGTTACGAGACCCAGTACTTC
cdr3_aa: CSARDVGVSSGSYETQYF

j_call: TRBJ1-1
v_call: TRBV7-9
d_call: NA
clone_size: once
cdr3_nt: TGTGCCAGCAGTCAAAGGGGAATGGGCACTGAAGCTTTCTTT
cdr3_aa: CASSQRGMGTEAFF

j_call: TRBJ1-2
v_call: TRBV3-1
d_call: NA
clone_size: NA
cdr3_nt: TGTGCCAGCAGCCAAGAAGGTGGTCGCCGCTACACCTTC
cdr3_aa: CASSQEGGRRYTF